The clone carrying this T cell receptor beta chain was detected only a few times. Its antigen is as yet unknown. The data are from a study of T cells in Graves' hyperthyroidism and ophthalmopathy. General study findings and limits: The model's output predicted ophthalmopathy at a median of roughly seven months prior to onset.

Researchers took RNA transcripts and amplified the TCR beta CDR3 regions from them. Using the HTBI primer set, a first-round RT-PCR was run on the TCR CDR3. TCRdb reprocessed the multiplex PCR reads via MiXCR and lists one record per CDR3 protein. The repertoire has about 350,000 distinct CDR3 sequences, roughly 15% of them found once; the top ten carry roughly 35%. Germline V gene sequence: CDR1 MGHDK, CDR2 SYGVNS. The CDR3 totals 15 residues. Trimming cost V 3 bases and J 2 bases; bases outside gene matches: 2. Subjects with ophthalmopathy showed a Clinical Activity Score no lower than 3, a NOSPECS grade no lower than 4, and a duration shorter than 3 months. Lactation, pregnancy, other autoimmune disease or uncontrolled infection led to exclusion of patients.

This chain joins TRBV25-1 and TRBJ2-1; 9 nucleotides match TRBD2. Source material: blood. The sequence derives from a woman aged 40-49 years with Graves' ophthalmopathy. The CDR3 protein is CASSDRGGAYNEQFF. CDR3 sequence (DNA): TGTGCCAGCAGTGACCGCGGGGGGGCCTACAATGAGCAGTTCTTC.